This T cell receptor beta chain was identified in a study of early T cells in non-severe SARS-CoV-2 infection. This CDR3 spans 13 amino acids. Germline-derived CDR1 and CDR2 are LNHNV and YYDKDF (reference sequence). With 1 base removed from V and 4 bases from J, the gap between germline ends came to 7 bases. TCRdb called the 5' RACE reads again in MiXCR, with one record for every CDR3 protein. The data show 55,000 to 75,000 distinct CDR3 sequences, around 13% seen once. This clonotype was counted at least ten times. The receptor's source is an adult who was a healthcare worker with PCR-confirmed SARS-CoV-2 infection or an uninfected control (not recorded which). The rearrangement uses TRBV15 and TRBJ2-5, with unresolved D. The sequenced material came from whole blood. CDR3 amino acids: CATSRGVGETQYF. CDR3 bases: TGTGCCACCAGCAGAGGGGTGGGAGAGACCCAGTACTTC.